Listed below are T cell receptor beta chains from one sample, sequenced in a study of shared clonotypes between healthy human individuals. This table comes from immunoSEQ multiplex PCR, and its TCRdb copy is limited to in-frame clones, with some not included. The sample yields approximately 1,500,000 clones, roughly 96% seen once. The sample comprised naive CD4+ T cells sorted from blood. These receptors originate from a man aged 25 to 40 in good health. The conserved cysteine and the conserved F or W are not part of the CDR3 here.

>TRBV21-1|TRBJ1-5
ASSKYPRGYSNQPQH
>TRBV11-2|TRBJ2-1
ASSDGWPDPYNEQF
>TRBV6-6|TRBJ2-1
ASRPLALQYNEQF
>TRBV6-5|TRBJ2-7
ASTVAGGLPGEQY
>TRBV5-5|TRBJ2-7
ASSQTTGGYEQY
>TRBV5-5|TRBJ2-3
ASSLPWQGITDTQY
>TRBV28|TRBJ2-1
ASSPTGWRSYNEQF
>TRBV18|TRBJ1-3
ASSPLVQGLKNTIY
>TRBV18|TRBJ1-2
ASSLITTGGASNYGYT
>TRBV4-3|TRBJ2-2
ASSQGPGTSHGELF
>TRBV14|TRBJ2-7
ASSSGGEQY
>TRBV7-7|TRBJ2-1
ASSFHGGRVSYNEQF
>TRBV15|TRBJ2-2
ATSRGGRGLNTGELF
>TRBV7-3|TRBJ2-3
ASTSGRGGGTDTQY
>TRBV6-5|TRBJ2-3
ASSQRQGSTDTQY
>TRBV6-1|TRBJ2-7
ASSENYGQY
>TRBV6-1|TRBJ1-3
ASSELRGGNTIY
>TRBV4-1|TRBJ1-2
ASSHPDRGMNGYT
>TRBV29-1|TRBJ2-7
SVKAGDEQY
>TRBV28|TRBJ1-3
ASSIQVFGNTIY
>TRBV7-9|TRBJ1-1
ASGKGGGAGNTEAF
>TRBV19|TRBJ1-2
ASSRGDYGYT
>TRBV4-1|TRBJ2-5
ASSQGGGRSAKETQY
>TRBV6-4|TRBJ2-2
ASRRQDNTGELF
>TRBV11-2|TRBJ2-1
ASSLVGGVTNEQF